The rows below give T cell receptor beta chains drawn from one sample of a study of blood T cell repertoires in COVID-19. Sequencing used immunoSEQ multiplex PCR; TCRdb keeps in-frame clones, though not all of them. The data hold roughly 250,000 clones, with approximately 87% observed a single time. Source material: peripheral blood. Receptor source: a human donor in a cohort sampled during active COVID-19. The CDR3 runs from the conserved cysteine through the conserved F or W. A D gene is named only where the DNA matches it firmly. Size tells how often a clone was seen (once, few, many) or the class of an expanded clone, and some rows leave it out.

CDR3 DNA: TGTGCCAGCAGCCAAGTTTGGATCGGCGTCCAGGGGGAAGAGACCCAGTACTTC
CDR3 protein: CASSQVWIGVQGEETQYF
clone size: -
J gene: TRBJ2-5
V gene: TRBV4-2
D gene: TRBD1

CDR3 DNA: TGCGCCAGCAGCTTGCGGGGGAACTACAATGAGCAGTTCTTC
CDR3 protein: CASSLRGNYNEQFF
clone size: many
J gene: TRBJ2-1
V gene: TRBV5-1
D gene: -

CDR3 DNA: TGCGCCAGCAGCTTGGCGGAGCTAGCGGGAGCCGAGCAGTACTTC
CDR3 protein: CASSLAELAGAEQYF
clone size: -
J gene: TRBJ2-7
V gene: TRBV5-1
D gene: TRBD2

CDR3 DNA: TGTGCCAGCAGCGGACTAGCGGGGAACACCGGGGAGCTGTTTTTT
CDR3 protein: CASSGLAGNTGELFF
clone size: once
J gene: TRBJ2-2
V gene: TRBV6-5
D gene: TRBD2

CDR3 DNA: TGTGCCAGCAGCCCGGGGAATAGCAATCAGCCCCAGCATTTT
CDR3 protein: CASSPGNSNQPQHF
clone size: -
J gene: TRBJ1-5
V gene: TRBV27
D gene: -

CDR3 DNA: TGTGCCAGCTCTGGAGCGGACATTCAGTACTTC
CDR3 protein: CASSGADIQYF
clone size: -
J gene: TRBJ2-4
V gene: TRBV6-6
D gene: -

CDR3 DNA: TGTGCCAGCAGTCGACTAGCGGGAGGCCACGAGCAGTACTTC
CDR3 protein: CASSRLAGGHEQYF
clone size: -
J gene: TRBJ2-7
V gene: TRBV2
D gene: TRBD2

CDR3 DNA: TGTGCCAGCAGCGTCGACAGGGGGGGAATCGAGCAGTACTTC
CDR3 protein: CASSVDRGGIEQYF
clone size: -
J gene: TRBJ2-7
V gene: TRBV9
D gene: TRBD1

CDR3 DNA: TGCAGCGTCCACGGACCTTCGGACAGGGCTTACAATGAGCAGTTCTTC
CDR3 protein: CSVHGPSDRAYNEQFF
clone size: -
J gene: TRBJ2-1
V gene: TRBV29-1
D gene: TRBD1

CDR3 DNA: TGTGCCAGCAGTTACAGTTCATCCCAGTTTGGAGTCGGCTACACCTTC
CDR3 protein: CASSYSSSQFGVGYTF
clone size: -
J gene: TRBJ1-2
V gene: TRBV6-5
D gene: -

CDR3 DNA: TGTGCCAGCTCACCGCCTAGACTAAATGAGCAGTTCTTC
CDR3 protein: CASSPPRLNEQFF
clone size: once
J gene: TRBJ2-1
V gene: TRBV18
D gene: -

CDR3 DNA: TGCAGCGTTGAAGACCCCAGGGGGCACTCCTACGAGCAGTACTTC
CDR3 protein: CSVEDPRGHSYEQYF
clone size: -
J gene: TRBJ2-7
V gene: TRBV29-1
D gene: TRBD1

CDR3 DNA: TGTGCCAGCAGGCCCGGGACATACTCCTACGAGCAGTACTTC
CDR3 protein: CASRPGTYSYEQYF
clone size: once
J gene: TRBJ2-7
V gene: TRBV28
D gene: -

CDR3 DNA: TGTGCCACCAGCAGCGGGGGGTTCTACGAGCAGTACTTC
CDR3 protein: CATSSGGFYEQYF
clone size: -
J gene: TRBJ2-7
V gene: TRBV15
D gene: TRBD2

CDR3 DNA: TGCGCCAGCAGCTTGGACGGGGTCCGCACAGATACGCAGTATTTT
CDR3 protein: CASSLDGVRTDTQYF
clone size: once
J gene: TRBJ2-3
V gene: TRBV5-1
D gene: -

CDR3 DNA: TGTGCCAGCAGCCGACAGGGTGTAGACAATCAGCCCCAGCATTTT
CDR3 protein: CASSRQGVDNQPQHF
clone size: -
J gene: TRBJ1-5
V gene: TRBV7-9
D gene: TRBD1

CDR3 DNA: TGTGCCAGCAGCTTAGTTGCAGGGCTCTACGAGCAGTACTTC
CDR3 protein: CASSLVAGLYEQYF
clone size: -
J gene: TRBJ2-7
V gene: TRBV7-2
D gene: -

CDR3 DNA: TGTGCCAGCAGCGTTGGACTAGCGGCCTCCTACGAGCAGTACTTC
CDR3 protein: CASSVGLAASYEQYF
clone size: -
J gene: TRBJ2-7
V gene: TRBV9
D gene: TRBD2

CDR3 DNA: TGTGCCAGTAGTATGTGGGACTCGGGGAACAACTATGGCTACACCTTC
CDR3 protein: CASSMWDSGNNYGYTF
clone size: -
J gene: TRBJ1-2
V gene: TRBV19
D gene: -

CDR3 DNA: TGTGCCAGCAGCCACCTCGCGGGGGCGCGCTCCCGCACAGATACGCAGTATTTT
CDR3 protein: CASSHLAGARSRTDTQYF
clone size: -
J gene: TRBJ2-3
V gene: TRBV5-6
D gene: -

CDR3 DNA: TGTGCCAGCAGTTTAGCCCCCCGGGGGGTTTTCAATTCACCCCTCCACTTT
CDR3 protein: CASSLAPRGVFNSPLHF
clone size: -
J gene: TRBJ1-6
V gene: TRBV28
D gene: -

CDR3 DNA: TGTGCCAGCAGCGCCAGTGGGACAGGGGCAGATACGCAGTATTTT
CDR3 protein: CASSASGTGADTQYF
clone size: -
J gene: TRBJ2-3
V gene: TRBV5-4
D gene: TRBD1

CDR3 DNA: TGTGCCAGCAGACTCCCGACAGGGAGCAATCAGCCCCAGCATTTT
CDR3 protein: CASRLPTGSNQPQHF
clone size: -
J gene: TRBJ1-5
V gene: TRBV28
D gene: TRBD1

CDR3 DNA: TGCGCCAGCAGCTCGGGGGGTGTGCGAGATACGCAGTATTTT
CDR3 protein: CASSSGGVRDTQYF
clone size: -
J gene: TRBJ2-3
V gene: TRBV5-1
D gene: TRBD2

CDR3 DNA: TGTGCCAGCTCACCAAGAGAGACCGGGGAGCTGTTTTTT
CDR3 protein: CASSPRETGELFF
clone size: -
J gene: TRBJ2-2
V gene: TRBV18
D gene: -

CDR3 DNA: TGTGCCAGCAGTCCCGGGACTGCAGTCTATGGCTACACCTTC
CDR3 protein: CASSPGTAVYGYTF
clone size: -
J gene: TRBJ1-2
V gene: TRBV6-5
D gene: -

CDR3 DNA: TGTGCCAGCAGTGAAGATAGCGGGAACACCGGGGAGCTGTTTTTT
CDR3 protein: CASSEDSGNTGELFF
clone size: -
J gene: TRBJ2-2
V gene: TRBV2
D gene: -

CDR3 DNA: TGTGCCAGTACCCCGACTAGGACGAGCAATGAGCAGTTCTTC
CDR3 protein: CASTPTRTSNEQFF
clone size: -
J gene: TRBJ2-1
V gene: TRBV19
D gene: -

CDR3 DNA: TGTGCCAGCACAGGACACTGGAACACTGAAGCTTTCTTT
CDR3 protein: CASTGHWNTEAFF
clone size: -
J gene: TRBJ1-1
V gene: TRBV27
D gene: -

CDR3 DNA: TGTGCCAGCTCACCAGCCGGGACTAGCCGCGACGAGCAGTACTTC
CDR3 protein: CASSPAGTSRDEQYF
clone size: -
J gene: TRBJ2-7
V gene: TRBV18
D gene: TRBD2

CDR3 DNA: TGTGCCAGCAGTCGTAGCGGGAGGGGAGAGACCCAGTACTTC
CDR3 protein: CASSRSGRGETQYF
clone size: once
J gene: TRBJ2-5
V gene: TRBV7-2
D gene: TRBD2

CDR3 DNA: TGTGCCAGCAGACGGAGATCTTTTGAAGCTTTCTTT
CDR3 protein: CASRRRSFEAFF
clone size: -
J gene: TRBJ1-1
V gene: TRBV5-8
D gene: -

CDR3 DNA: TGCGCCAGCAGCCAAAACCGGAATGAGCAGTTCTTC
CDR3 protein: CASSQNRNEQFF
clone size: -
J gene: TRBJ2-1
V gene: TRBV4-1
D gene: -

CDR3 DNA: TGTGCCAGCAGACTAGTGGCTAGCAGGTTCCCCGGGGAGCTGTTTTTT
CDR3 protein: CASRLVASRFPGELFF
clone size: once
J gene: TRBJ2-2
V gene: TRBV11-2
D gene: -

CDR3 DNA: TGTGCCAGCAGCCAAGATTGGACTAGCGGGGGGGGAGTAGAGACCCAGTACTTC
CDR3 protein: CASSQDWTSGGGVETQYF
clone size: -
J gene: TRBJ2-5
V gene: TRBV3-1/TRBV3-2
D gene: TRBD2

CDR3 DNA: TGTGCCAGTAGTACCCTGGGACAGAGGAACACCGGGGAGCTGTTTTTT
CDR3 protein: CASSTLGQRNTGELFF
clone size: once
J gene: TRBJ2-2
V gene: TRBV19
D gene: TRBD1

CDR3 DNA: TGTGCCAGCAATAAAGCTAACAGGGGCCGGGATCAGCCCCAGCATTTT
CDR3 protein: CASNKANRGRDQPQHF
clone size: -
J gene: TRBJ1-5
V gene: TRBV2
D gene: TRBD1

CDR3 DNA: TGCGCCAGCGTACTACAGGGTCGGGCCGGGGAGCTGTTTTTT
CDR3 protein: CASVLQGRAGELFF
clone size: -
J gene: TRBJ2-2
V gene: TRBV10-2
D gene: -

CDR3 DNA: TGTGCCAGCAGTGAAGTTTTGGCGGGGGGTTTCTCCTACGAGCAGTACTTC
CDR3 protein: CASSEVLAGGFSYEQYF
clone size: -
J gene: TRBJ2-7
V gene: TRBV6-1
D gene: TRBD2

CDR3 DNA: TGTGCCAGCGGGGGGGAGGTTGAAAAACTGTTTTTT
CDR3 protein: CASGGEVEKLFF
clone size: -
J gene: TRBJ1-4
V gene: TRBV2
D gene: -

CDR3 DNA: TGCGCCAGCAGGGGCTCGGGGGATTCGGGCACCGGGGAGCTGTTTTTT
CDR3 protein: CASRGSGDSGTGELFF
clone size: -
J gene: TRBJ2-2
V gene: TRBV23-1
D gene: -

CDR3 DNA: TGTGCCAGCAAGGAGACAGATACGCAGTATTTT
CDR3 protein: CASKETDTQYF
clone size: many
J gene: TRBJ2-3
V gene: TRBV12-3/TRBV12-4
D gene: -

CDR3 DNA: TGTGCCAGCAGCCCTCGCTGGCTAGTACGAAACACCTACGAGCAGTACTTC
CDR3 protein: CASSPRWLVRNTYEQYF
clone size: once
J gene: TRBJ2-7
V gene: TRBV3-1/TRBV3-2
D gene: -

CDR3 DNA: TGTGCCAGCAGCCAGGGACAGACTAATGAAAAACTGTTTTTT
CDR3 protein: CASSQGQTNEKLFF
clone size: -
J gene: TRBJ1-4
V gene: TRBV4-2
D gene: TRBD1

CDR3 DNA: TGTGCCAGCTCACCTATCACTTCCACTGAAGCTTTCTTT
CDR3 protein: CASSPITSTEAFF
clone size: once
J gene: TRBJ1-1
V gene: TRBV11-2
D gene: -